One sample yielded the 24 T cell receptor beta chains listed below, sequenced in a study of cytomegalovirus exposure and HLA in healthy donors. A multiplex PCR was run with 60 Vbeta primers and 13 Jbeta primers. Using immunoSEQ multiplex PCR, the repertoire was profiled, and TCRdb retains in-frame clones only, with some absent. The table lists 150,000 to 180,000 clones, about 80% of them singletons. The sample comprised PBMCs. These receptors were obtained from a man in his thirties or forties in good health and CMV-seropositive.

The V and J genes are TRBV5-6 and TRBJ2-7; TRBD1 matches 10 bases. The junction had 7 bases not matched to a gene; V was cut back by 3 bases and J by 1 base. CDR1 SGHDT and CDR2 YYEEEE come from the germline V gene. The CDR3 is made up of 16 amino acids. This CDR3 reads CASSSGTGAGSYEQYF. Written as DNA, the CDR3 is TGTGCCAGCAGCTCCGGGACAGGGGCGGGGTCCTACGAGCAGTACTTC.

This chain uses TRBV5-1 with TRBJ1-1; D might be TRBD1 (6 bases). Germline CDR1 reads SGHRS; CDR2 reads YFSETQ. Trimming left V 2 bases short and J 1 base short, with 9 bases between. This CDR3 is built from 14 residues. In nucleotides, the CDR3 is TGCGCCAGCAGCTTTGGCAGGGGGAACACTGAAGCTTTCTTT. It is translated as CASSFGRGNTEAFF. The full variable domain, its missing parts supplied by reference TRBV5-1 and TRBJ1-1, is KAGVTQTPRYLIKTRGQQVTLSCSPISGHRSVSWYQQTPGQGLQFLFEYFSETQRNKGNFPGRFSGRQFSNSRSEMNVSTLELGDSALYLCASSFGRGNTEAFFGQGTRLTVV.

This clone was picked up one time. This chain links TRBV5-6 with TRBJ2-5; no firm D call. Trimming took off 0 bases at V and 5 bases at J, with 8 bases between the two ends. Germline loops: CDR1 SGHDT, CDR2 YYEEEE. The CDR3 runs to 13 residues. DNA of the CDR3: TGTGCCAGCAGCTTGGTTGACGGGGAGACCCAGTACTTC. Its protein is CASSLVDGETQYF.

The gene calls are TRBV9 and TRBJ2-7; 9 bases agree with TRBD2. Per germline, CDR1 SGDLS and CDR2 YYNGEE. V lost 4 bases and J lost 2; bases outside the gene matches: 4. The CDR3 covers 14 residues. The CDR3 DNA reads as TGTGCCAGCAGCATAGCGGGGGAACCCTACGAGCAGTACTTC. Its protein is CASSIAGEPYEQYF.

J is TRBJ2-7 and V is TRBV7-2; D call uncertain. The germline V gene encodes CDR1 SGHTA and CDR2 FQGNSA. Trimming shortened V by 2 bases and J by 6 bases, and 8 bases separated the two germline ends. There are 12 residues in the CDR3. The CDR3 nucleotides are TGTGCCAGCAGCTTACCGGGTCCCGAGCAGTACTTC. It encodes CASSLPGPEQYF.

V usage is TRBV7-8 and J usage is TRBJ2-1; D is unclear. CDR1 is SGHVS, CDR2 FQNEAQ, per germline. V was clipped by 5 bases and J by 0 bases, with 11 bases between them. This CDR3 is built from 15 residues. CDR3: CASSPRISSYNEQFF. The CDR3 region has the DNA TGTGCCAGCAGCCCCCGTATTAGCTCCTACAATGAGCAGTTCTTC.

The chain uses TRBV28 and TRBJ1-5, with 9 bases fitting TRBD1. The germline V gene encodes CDR1 MDHEN and CDR2 SYDVKM. J was trimmed by 6 bases and V by 8 bases; bases with no gene match: 8. CDR3 size: 14 residues. In DNA form, the CDR3 reads TGTGCCAGCGGTTGGGACAGGGAAGCTCAGCCCCAGCATTTT. It encodes CASGWDREAQPQHF.

The chain is built from TRBV6-1 and TRBJ2-5, with TRBD2 identical over 7 bases. The CDR3 covers 14 residues. CDR1 MNHNS and CDR2 SASEGT come from the germline V gene. The V segment lost 5 bases and the J segment 5 bases; nucleotides outside the gene matches: 8. The CDR3 is CASSKSQGGETQYF. For the CDR3, the DNA is TGTGCCAGCAGTAAATCCCAGGGAGGGGAGACCCAGTACTTC.

The genes are TRBV7-2 and TRBJ2-7, with D unresolved. Germline V CDR1 and CDR2: SGHTA, FQGNSA. The CDR3 sequence is 12 residues long. V was shortened by 3 bases and J by 4 bases, with 7 bases between the two germline ends. CDR3 coding DNA: TGTGCCAGCAGCTTTGCGGATTACGAGCAGTACTTC. Translated, it gives CASSFADYEQYF.

With respect to this clone: Other DNA sequences in the same sample also yield this CDR3. This chain connects TRBV11-3 to TRBJ1-1, with D perhaps TRBD1 (5 bases). This CDR3 is 14 amino acids long. V was trimmed by 0 bases and J by 1 base, leaving 6 bases between them. Germline loops: CDR1 SGHNT, CDR2 YENEEA. The CDR3 is CASSLDGQNTEAFF. The DNA for the CDR3 is TGTGCCAGCAGCTTAGACGGACAGAACACTGAAGCTTTCTTT.

The chain combines TRBV28 with TRBJ2-7; no clear D. The germline V gene encodes CDR1 MDHEN and CDR2 SYDVKM. The CDR3 sequence is 12 residues long. V lost 4 bases to trimming and J lost 5 bases, with 9 bases between them. This CDR3 reads CASSSGWHEQYF. In DNA, the CDR3 is TGTGCCAGCAGTTCCGGGTGGCACGAGCAGTACTTC. The whole variable domain, filled in from reference TRBV28 and TRBJ2-7, reads DVKVTQSSRYLVKRTGEKVFLECVQDMDHENMFWYRQDPGLGLRLIYFSYDVKMKEKGDIPEGYSVSREKKERFSLILESASTNQTSMYLCASSSGWHEQYFGPGTRLTVT.

The chain uses TRBV6-5 and TRBJ2-5, with 9 bases fitting TRBD1. J gave up 4 bases and V 6 bases, and 3 bases lay outside the gene matches. Germline V CDR1 and CDR2: MNHEY, SVGAGI. The CDR3 has 13 residues. CDR3 protein: CASRGQGRETQYF. CDR3 DNA sequence: TGTGCCAGCAGGGGACAGGGCCGAGAGACCCAGTACTTC.

This chain links TRBV7-8 with TRBJ2-1, with 10 bases identical to TRBD2. The CDR3 length is 15 residues. Germline V CDR1 and CDR2: SGHVS, FQNEAQ. V dropped 5 bases and J dropped 7; count of bases not matched to a gene: 8. The CDR3 region has the DNA TGTGCCAGCAGCCCCCTAGCGGGAGCAGGGAATGAGCAGTTCTTC. This codes for CASSPLAGAGNEQFF.

The chain links TRBV7-6 to TRBJ2-5; 9 nucleotides align to TRBD1. The end of the DNA is better explained by TRBJ2-7, so the J call may be wrong. Germline CDR1 reads SGHVS; CDR2 reads FNYEAQ. The CDR3 length is 14 residues. CDR3 residues: CASSSNDRGYEQYF. CDR3 DNA: TGTGCCAGCAGCTCGAACGACAGGGGGTACGAGCAGTACTTC.

The chain is built from TRBV7-9 and TRBJ2-1, with TRBD2 matching over 11 bases. The CDR3 is made up of 15 amino acids. V lost 4 bases, J lost 5 bases, and 4 bases stayed unmatched. Germline values: CDR1 SEHNR, CDR2 FQNEAQ (reference sequence). CDR3 sequence reads: CASSSRGLADNEQFF. In nucleotides, the CDR3 is TGTGCCAGCAGCTCCCGGGGACTAGCGGACAATGAGCAGTTCTTC.

This chain links TRBV6-1 with TRBJ2-7; D gene unclear. Trimming shortened V by 6 bases and J by 3 bases, and 3 bases separated the two germline ends. Germline CDR1 reads MNHNS; CDR2 reads SASEGT. This CDR3 has 10 amino acids. This CDR3 is CASRLYEQYF. CDR3 bases: TGTGCCAGCAGACTCTACGAGCAGTACTTC.

The J gene is TRBJ1-1, the V gene TRBV27; D remains unclear. The germline CDR1 and CDR2 sequences are MNHEY and SMNVEV (reference sequence). The CDR3 is made up of 9 amino acids. With 11 bases removed from V and 4 bases from J, the gap between germline ends came to 5 bases. Here the CDR3 reads CAEGTEAFF. As DNA, the CDR3 is TGTGCCGAGGGCACTGAAGCTTTCTTT.

V is TRBV27 and J is TRBJ2-1; TRBD2 matches 10 bases. The CDR3 is 15 amino acids. Germline-derived CDR1 and CDR2 are MNHEY and SMNVEV (reference sequence). Trimming at V came to 7 bases and at J to 4 bases, leaving 7 bases not matched to a gene. The CDR3, as DNA: TGTGCCAGCACGGTGGGGGGACTAGCGTACAATGAGCAGTTCTTC. Amino acids: CASTVGGLAYNEQFF.

This CDR3 is CASSTWTGNYEQYF. The CDR3 DNA is TGTGCCAGCAGTACATGGACAGGGAACTACGAGCAGTACTTC. This chain uses TRBV6-5 with TRBJ2-7, with 8 bases fitting TRBD1. The trim removed 5 bases at V and 3 bases at J, leaving 6 bases unmatched. The CDR3 contains 14 residues. CDR1 and CDR2 from the germline V gene are MNHEY and SVGAGI.

The chain links TRBV4-2 to TRBJ2-3; D ambiguous. Germline lookup yields CDR1 LGHNA and CDR2 YNFKEQ. V was trimmed by 0 bases and J by 3 bases, leaving 4 bases between them. The CDR3 extends over 13 amino acids. CDR3 DNA: TGTGCCAGCAGCCAAGACGTTACAGATACGCAGTATTTT. It yields the protein CASSQDVTDTQYF.

The chain combines TRBV5-1 with TRBJ2-1; 8 bases are a match to TRBD2. The CDR3 is 17 residues long. J was trimmed by 10 bases and V by 6 bases; bases with no gene match: 21. Germline CDR1 reads SGHRS; CDR2 reads YFSETQ. The CDR3 bases are TGCGCCAGCAAGAACGGTAGCGGGACAATAGCGGGACGAGAGCAGTTCTTC. This gives the protein CASKNGSGTIAGREQFF.

This rearrangement joins TRBV4-2 to TRBJ2-5, with 9 bases that match TRBD2. The CDR3 covers 17 residues. Germline V lookup: CDR1 LGHNA, CDR2 YNFKEQ. The V gene end was trimmed by 1 base and the J gene end by 5 bases; junction bases not matched to a gene: 11. This CDR3 reads CASSQGWGREGVETQYF. For the CDR3, the DNA is TGTGCCAGCAGCCAAGGCTGGGGGCGGGAGGGGGTGGAGACCCAGTACTTC.

The V and J genes are TRBV28 and TRBJ1-2, with TRBD1 as a possible D gene (5 bases). The V gene's germline CDR1 is MDHEN and CDR2 SYDVKM. The germline V and J ends were trimmed by 1 base and 5 bases, with 11 bases remaining between them. This CDR3 spans 14 amino acids. CDR3 amino acids: CASSLSPGGYGYTF. CDR3 DNA: TGTGCCAGCAGTTTATCCCCCGGGGGGTATGGCTACACCTTC.

The chain has TRBV7-6 and TRBJ2-2, with 7 bases lining up with TRBD1. From germline, CDR1 is SGHVS and CDR2 FNYEAQ. Losses at the gene ends were 4 bases for V and 3 bases for J; bases not matched to a gene: 11. The CDR3 runs to 17 residues. The CDR3 reads CASSSLFPTGDTGELFF. The DNA for the CDR3 is TGTGCCAGCAGCTCCCTGTTCCCCACAGGGGACACCGGGGAGCTGTTTTTT.